This TCR beta chain was captured in a study of T-cell reconstitution after alpha-beta-depleted transplantation in children. Whole-study results and caveats: As was reported, about two months after transplant, alpha-beta T cells came from several hundred expanded graft clones. When one year had passed after transplant, most T-cell counts and diversity came from newly produced T cells.

V was shortened by 3 bases and J by 2 bases, with 9 bases between the two germline ends. The CDR3 spans 14 residues. From germline, CDR1 is SNHLY and CDR2 FYNNEI. There are a few counts of this clonotype. What it binds is not known. Unique molecular identifiers were used to barcode this TCRbeta library. MiXCR, applied by TCRdb to the PCR reads, yields one record per CDR3 protein. The table has 900,000 or so distinct CDR3 sequences, 15% to 20% seen once. The gene calls are TRBV2 and TRBJ2-3; D is unclear. Sequences were derived from PBMCs, mostly from graft donor cells, sampled 360 days after TCRalphabeta/CD19-depleted stem cell transplant. The sequence came from a male patient aged 10 to 17 who had a stem cell transplant for acute lymphoblastic leukemia, so the T cells may come from the graft donor. The CDR3 spells CASSDNSITDTQYF. The DNA of the CDR3 is TGTGCCAGCAGTGACAACTCCATCACAGATACGCAGTATTTT.